One and the same sample provided the 26 T cell receptor beta chains below, sequenced in a study of T cells in Graves' hyperthyroidism and ophthalmopathy. TCR beta CDR3 regions were amplified from RNA. The study used the HTBI primer set for a first-round RT-PCR of the TCR CDR3. MiXCR, applied by TCRdb to the multiplex PCR reads, yields one record per CDR3 protein. The sample yields a few hundred thousand distinct CDR3 sequences, more than 15% seen once. The sequenced material came from blood. The origin of the receptors is a woman aged 25-40 years with Graves' hyperthyroidism.

This clonotype came up many times. The CDR3 sequence: CASSEGGTADTQYF. The DNA of the CDR3 is TGTGCCAGCAGTGAGGGGGGAACGGCAGATACGCAGTATTTT. The rearrangement links TRBV2 to TRBJ2-3; weak D call: TRBD2 (6 bases). This CDR3 is 14 amino acids long. Germline V gives CDR1 SNHLY, CDR2 FYNNEI. Between the trimmed V and J ends, which lost 3 bases and 4 bases, there was a span of 11 bases.

At least ten counts were recorded for this clonotype. The V and J genes are TRBV5-5 and TRBJ1-3, with a weak D call TRBD1 (5 bases). This CDR3 is built from 12 residues. Germline V gives CDR1 SGHKS, CDR2 YYEKEE (reference sequence). V was shortened by 5 bases and J by 2 bases, with 5 bases between the two germline ends. In nucleotides, the CDR3 is TGTGCCAGCAGGGGGGCTGGAAACACCATATATTTT. The encoded protein is CASRGAGNTIYF. The whole variable domain, remainder taken from reference TRBV5-5 and TRBJ1-3, is DAGVTQSPTHLIKTRGQQVTLRCSPISGHKSVSWYQQVLGQGPQFIFQYYEKEERGRGNFPDRFSARQFPNYSSELNVNALLLGDSALYLCASRGAGNTIYFGEGSWLTVV.

In this sample, this clonotype turned up a few times. The V call is TRBV6-5, the J call TRBJ1-5; D is unclear. Germline V gene sequence: CDR1 MNHEY, CDR2 SVGAGI. The CDR3 is 14 residues long. V gave up 0 bases and J gave up 2 bases, with 5 bases separating them. The CDR3 DNA is TGTGCCAGCAGTTACTCGAGTGGCAATCAGCCCCAGCATTTT. Translated: CASSYSSGNQPQHF.

The chain has TRBV9 and TRBJ1-4, with D unclear. Germline assignment: CDR1 SGDLS and CDR2 YYNGEE. Between the trimmed V and J ends, which lost 2 bases and 3 bases, there was a span of 14 bases. The CDR3 sequence is 16 residues long. CDR3 nucleotide sequence: TGTGCCAGCAGCGTGGGAGTTTTGCCAGCTAATGAAAAACTGTTTTTT. Protein sequence: CASSVGVLPANEKLFF.

This clonotype was seen repeatedly, ten times or more. Here the CDR3 DNA reads TGTGCCAGCAGTAGCCCCTTTGACGGGAGCAATCAGCCCCAGCATTTT. It yields the protein CASSSPFDGSNQPQHF. V gene TRBV2 combines with J gene TRBJ1-5, with D hard to call. CDR1 and CDR2 from the germline V gene are SNHLY and FYNNEI. Between the trimmed V and J ends, which lost 5 bases and 1 base, there was a span of 15 bases. CDR3 size: 16 residues. Using reference TRBV2 and TRBJ1-5 for the parts outside the CDR3, the full variable domain is EPEVTQTPSHQVTQMGQEVILRCVPISNHLYFYWYRQILGQKVEFLVSFYNNEISEKSEIFDDQFSVERPDGSNFTLKIRSTKLEDSAMYFCASSSPFDGSNQPQHFGDGTRLSIL.

This clonotype was recorded at least ten times. The DNA for the CDR3 is TGTGCCAGCAGCTTACTCCCGACGAGGACAGGTTCAGATACGCAGTATTTT. Translation gives CASSLLPTRTGSDTQYF. J is TRBJ2-3 and V is TRBV7-8, with 7 bases lining up with TRBD1. V lost 2 bases and J lost 4; bases outside the gene matches: 12. The CDR3 runs to 17 residues. Germline CDR1 SGHVS, CDR2 FQNEAQ.

At least ten counts were recorded for this clonotype. This chain links TRBV6-1 with TRBJ2-1, with 7 bases matching TRBD2. This CDR3 has 18 amino acids. The V and J ends lost 5 bases and 6 bases, in that order; junction bases with no gene match: 19. Per the germline V gene, CDR1 is MNHNS and CDR2 is SASEGT. CDR3 bases: TGTGCCAGCAGTTCCCTCACCCAGACTAGCTATAACCGCAATGAGCAGTTCTTC. This sequence encodes CASSSLTQTSYNRNEQFF.

Many counts were recorded for this clonotype. This chain uses TRBV7-2 with TRBJ2-7; no reliable D call. In germline, CDR1 is SGHTA, CDR2 FQGNSA. V was clipped by 5 bases and J by 3 bases, with 17 bases between them. The CDR3 totals 15 residues. CDR3 nucleotides: TGTGCCAGCAGCACCTACCCAGCTATCGGCTACGAGCAGTACTTC. It is translated as CASSTYPAIGYEQYF. Full variable domain (outside the CDR3, taken from reference TRBV7-2 and TRBJ2-7): GAGVSQSPSNKVTEKGKDVELRCDPISGHTALYWYRQSLGQGLEFLIYFQGNSAPDKSGLPSDRFSAERTGGSVSTLTIQRTQQEDSAVYLCASSTYPAIGYEQYFGPGTRLTVT.

This clonotype showed up many times. The chain employs TRBV7-3 and TRBJ1-2, with D possibly TRBD1 on 6 matching bases. The V gene's germline CDR1 is SGHTA and CDR2 FQGTGA. Trimming removed 1 base from V and 6 bases from J, with 12 bases in between. This CDR3 spans 14 amino acids. DNA of the CDR3: TGTGCCAGCAGCTTAAGTCAGGGGTCGAATGGCTACACCTTC. Its translation: CASSLSQGSNGYTF. Complete variable domain (other parts from reference TRBV7-3 and TRBJ1-2): GAGVSQTPSNKVTEKGKYVELRCDPISGHTALYWYRQSLGQGPEFLIYFQGTGAADDSGLPNDRFFAVRPEGSVSTLKIQRTERGDSAVYLCASSLSQGSNGYTFGSGTRLTVV.

This clonotype appeared a few times. The chain has TRBV12-3 or TRBV12-4 and TRBJ2-3; D is tentatively TRBD1 or TRBD2 (6 bases each). The ends were cut back, 5 bases at V and 0 bases at J, with 21 bases in the middle. This CDR3 contains 18 residues. CDR3 protein: CASSRPGRGLSSTDTQYF. The CDR3 nucleotides read TGTGCCAGCAGTCGTCCGGGCAGGGGACTCTCTAGCACAGATACGCAGTATTTT.

This clonotype appeared many times. The chain combines TRBV30 with TRBJ1-2; D is unresolved. V was shortened by 5 bases and J by 6 bases, with 10 bases between the two germline ends. Germline V gene lookup returns CDR1 GTSNPN and CDR2 SVGIG (reference sequence). CDR3 length equals 11 residues. CDR3 residues: CAWGIGNGYTF. The CDR3 nucleotides are TGTGCCTGGGGCATTGGAAATGGCTACACCTTC.

This clonotype was counted many times. CDR3 in DNA: TGTGCCAGCAGCAAAACAGGCCCGAACACTGAAGCTTTCTTT. This codes for CASSKTGPNTEAFF. The chain couples TRBV27 to TRBJ1-1; the D gene is possibly TRBD1 (5 bases). Looked up from germline, CDR1 is MNHEY and CDR2 is SMNVEV (reference sequence). Between the trimmed V and J ends, which lost 6 bases and 1 base, there was a span of 12 bases. The CDR3 is 14 residues long.

V usage is TRBV4-1 and J usage is TRBJ1-3, with a tentative D call TRBD1 (5 bases). The V gene lost 0 bases and the J gene lost 2 bases, with 14 bases spanning the gap. Germline loops: CDR1 MGHRA, CDR2 YSYEKL. CDR3 length: 17 amino acids. CDR3 residues: CASSQEIGDGAGNTIYF. The CDR3 DNA follows: TGCGCCAGCAGCCAAGAGATTGGGGACGGCGCTGGAAACACCATATATTTT.

This clonotype has only a few counts. The chain uses TRBV19 and TRBJ1-1, with D possibly TRBD1 on 6 matching bases. CDR3 length equals 13 residues. Trimming stripped 10 bases from V and 10 bases from J, with 22 bases between. In germline, CDR1 is LNHDA, CDR2 SQIVND (reference sequence). The CDR3 coding sequence is TGTGCCACCACGGGGACAACAGGAACGGCAGCTTTCTTT. This encodes CATTGTTGTAAFF.

This clonotype has at least ten counts. The chain couples TRBV27 to TRBJ2-1; 15 nucleotides line up with TRBD2. This CDR3 is built from 15 residues. Germline trimming cut 5 bases from V and 7 bases from J; bases unmatched to any gene: 3. Germline V gene data show CDR1 as MNHEY and CDR2 as SMNVEV (reference sequence). CDR3 sequence: CASSPGTSGGNEQFF. For the CDR3, the DNA is TGTGCCAGCAGTCCTGGGACTAGCGGGGGGAATGAGCAGTTCTTC.

A word on this clonotype: A much larger clone is a single base away; this may be a read error. This chain uses TRBV12-3 or TRBV12-4 with TRBJ1-1; D perhaps matches TRBD1 (6 bases). Trimming cost V 5 bases and J 0 bases, with 22 bases left between them. CDR3 length: 18 residues. This CDR3 is CASSADRLTRTMNTEAFF. The CDR3 nucleotides are TGTGCCAGCAGTGCGGACAGACTAACACGTACTATGAACACTGAAGCTTTCTTT.

In the case of this clonotype: This could be a read error, since a much larger clone is one nucleotide away. The chain links TRBV19 to TRBJ1-3; maybe TRBD1 (5 bases). CDR3 length: 15 amino acids. CDR1 and CDR2 from the germline V gene are LNHDA and SQIVND (reference sequence). V was shortened by 4 bases and J by 0 bases, with 10 bases between the two germline ends. CDR3 amino acids: CASSRGTNSGNTIYF. Written as DNA, the CDR3 is TGTGCCAGTAGTAGAGGGACCAACTCTGGAAACACCATATATTTT.

The sample holds many counts of this clonotype. The rearrangement links TRBV30 to TRBJ2-2; D uncertain. Looked up from germline, CDR1 is GTSNPN and CDR2 is SVGIG (reference sequence). The CDR3 contains 14 residues. V gave up 2 bases and J gave up 0 bases, with 7 bases separating them. The CDR3 spells CAWSTYSNTGELFF. The CDR3 DNA is TGTGCCTGGAGTACCTATTCGAACACCGGGGAGCTGTTTTTT.

The sample holds one count of this clonotype. The chain combines TRBV3-2 with TRBJ1-4. TRBV3-2 is shown as a pseudogene. The CDR3 extends over 14 amino acids. The CDR3 loop reads CASSQRTVNEKLFF. DNA of the CDR3: TGTGCCAGCAGCCAAAGGACTGTTAATGAAAAACTGTTTTTT.

This clonotype was detected ten times or more. The chain links TRBV28 to TRBJ2-7; 12 positions match TRBD2. Germline V CDR1 and CDR2: MDHEN, SYDVKM. The CDR3 contains 13 residues. V lost 6 bases to trimming and J lost 7 bases; unmatched junction nucleotides: 4. CDR3: CASSWTSGTEQYF. Here the CDR3 DNA reads TGTGCCAGCAGCTGGACTAGCGGGACAGAGCAGTACTTC.

This clonotype was detected many times. CDR3 protein: CASSFGESTQYF. CDR3 DNA: TGTGCCAGCAGCTTCGGGGAGTCGACCCAGTACTTC. The chain has TRBV7-9 and TRBJ2-5, with D possibly matching TRBD2 (5 bases). The V gene's germline CDR1 is SEHNR and CDR2 FQNEAQ (reference sequence). This CDR3 is built from 12 residues. V shed 3 bases and J shed 7 bases, with 9 bases lying between them.

This clonotype was counted many times. This sequence joins TRBV3-1 and TRBJ2-1; 7 positions match TRBD2. CDR1 and CDR2 from the germline V gene are LGHDT and YNNKEL (reference sequence). The length of the CDR3 is 14 residues. Trimming cost V 1 base and J 6 bases; bases outside gene matches: 3. Here the CDR3 DNA reads TGTGCCAGCAGCCAAGTGGGACTACTCAATGAGCAGTTCTTC. Its protein is CASSQVGLLNEQFF.

In its sample, this clonotype was seen many times. This rearrangement joins TRBV20-1 to TRBJ2-3; 7 bases line up with TRBD2. The CDR3 sequence is 16 residues long. With 1 base clipped from V and 6 bases from J, the junction kept 13 bases outside the gene matches. The germline CDR1 and CDR2 sequences are DFQATT and SNEGSKA (reference sequence). CDR3 DNA: TGCAGTGCTAGAGCAGAGGGGCGGGGGTACTGGGATACGCAGTATTTT. Protein sequence: CSARAEGRGYWDTQYF.

This clonotype was observed at least ten times. The chain employs TRBV3-1 and TRBJ2-2; the D is unclear. Germline V lookup: CDR1 LGHDT, CDR2 YNNKEL (reference sequence). This CDR3 comprises 12 residues. V was trimmed by 5 bases and J by 5 bases, leaving 6 bases between them. DNA for the CDR3: TGTGCCAGCAGCGTAAGGACCGGGGAGCTGTTTTTT. This gives the protein CASSVRTGELFF.

This clonotype was counted a single time. A much larger clone lies a single base off, so this may be a read error. This sequence joins TRBV6-5 and TRBJ1-6; D is undetermined. Trimming shortened V by 2 bases and J by 2 bases, and 13 bases separated the two germline ends. The CDR3 totals 17 residues. In germline, CDR1 is MNHEY, CDR2 SVGAGI. Here the CDR3 reads CASSYTAPDPYNSPLHF. The CDR3 nucleotides read TGTGCCAGCAGTTACACTGCCCCGGACCCCTATAATTCACCCCTCCACTTT.

This clonotype turned up a few times. V is TRBV4-1 and J is TRBJ2-7; 7 bases are a match to TRBD1. Unmatched junction bases numbered 4, after V lost 3 bases and J lost 2 bases. CDR3 size: 14 residues. CDR1 and CDR2 (germline): MGHRA, YSYEKL. The CDR3 region is CASSHGQVPYEQYF. In nucleotides, the CDR3 is TGCGCCAGCAGCCATGGACAGGTGCCCTACGAGCAGTACTTC.